The next 2 T cell receptor beta chains were all read from a single sample in a study of shared clonotypes between healthy human individuals (dated by TCRdb to 2020 to 2021). Preparation of the library involved the immunoSEQ multiplex PCR assay. TCRdb re-hosts the immuneACCESS table, in-frame sequences only. Its copies lack some clones; in the studies checked, an unresolved V gene accounts for under half of them, and the cause for the rest is not known. A total of about 460,000 clones appear in this sample, 70% to 80% of them only once. Around 13% of the sample lies in the top ten. The sample was PBMCs. These receptors were taken from a woman in her thirties or forties in good health. Some clones in this sample may be carry-over from other donors' samples.

The J gene is TRBJ2-2, the V gene TRBV14; D possibly matches TRBD1 or TRBD2 (6 bases each). The germline V and J ends were trimmed by 3 bases and 3 bases, with 17 bases remaining between them. There are 17 residues in the CDR3. The germline V gene encodes CDR1 SGHDN and CDR2 FVKESK. CDR3 region: CASSQPGQGRHTGELFF. CDR3 in DNA: TGTGCCAGCAGCCAGCCTGGGCAGGGGAGGCACACCGGGGAGCTGTTTTTT.

The V gene is TRBV7-3, the J gene TRBJ2-7; D possibly corresponds to TRBD1 (6 bases). Germline values: CDR1 SGHTA, CDR2 FQGTGA. The CDR3 is 15 residues long. Deletions cut 2 bases from V and 3 bases from J, with 14 bases between. This chain's CDR3 is CASSLGGTGNYEQYF. The CDR3 coding sequence is TGTGCCAGCAGCTTAGGAGGAACAGGGAACTACGAGCAGTACTTC.